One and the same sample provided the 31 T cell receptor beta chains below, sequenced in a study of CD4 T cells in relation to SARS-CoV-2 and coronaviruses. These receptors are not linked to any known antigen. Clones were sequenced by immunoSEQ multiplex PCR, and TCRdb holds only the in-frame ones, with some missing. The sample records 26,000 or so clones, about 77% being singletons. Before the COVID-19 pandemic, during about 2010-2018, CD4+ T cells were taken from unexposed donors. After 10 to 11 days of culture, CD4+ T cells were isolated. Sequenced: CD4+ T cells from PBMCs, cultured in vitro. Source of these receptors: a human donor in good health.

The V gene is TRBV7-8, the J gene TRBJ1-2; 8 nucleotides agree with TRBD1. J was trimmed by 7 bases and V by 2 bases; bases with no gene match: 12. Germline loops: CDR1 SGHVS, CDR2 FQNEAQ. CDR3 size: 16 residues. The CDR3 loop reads CASSLSQTGVAIGYTF. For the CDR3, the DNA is TGTGCCAGCAGCTTATCCCAGACAGGGGTGGCTATTGGCTACACCTTC. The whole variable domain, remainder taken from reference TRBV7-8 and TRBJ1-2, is GAGVSQSPRYKVAKRGQDVALRCDPISGHVSLFWYQQALGQGPEFLTYFQNEAQLDKSGLPSDRFFAERPEGSVSTLKIQRTQQEDSAVYLCASSLSQTGVAIGYTFGSGTRLTVV.

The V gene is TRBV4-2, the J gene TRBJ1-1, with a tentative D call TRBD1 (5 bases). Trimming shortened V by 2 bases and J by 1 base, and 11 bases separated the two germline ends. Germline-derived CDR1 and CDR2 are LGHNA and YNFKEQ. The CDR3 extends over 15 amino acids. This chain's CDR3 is CASSQNRQRNTEAFF. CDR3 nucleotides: TGTGCCAGCAGCCAAAATCGACAGCGGAACACTGAAGCTTTCTTT.

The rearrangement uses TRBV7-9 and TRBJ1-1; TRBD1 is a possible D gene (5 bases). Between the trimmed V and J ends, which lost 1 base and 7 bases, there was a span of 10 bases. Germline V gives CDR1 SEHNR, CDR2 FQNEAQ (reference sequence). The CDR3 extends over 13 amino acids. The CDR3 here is CASSLEGRGEAFF. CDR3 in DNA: TGTGCCAGCAGCTTAGAGGGACGCGGTGAAGCTTTCTTT.

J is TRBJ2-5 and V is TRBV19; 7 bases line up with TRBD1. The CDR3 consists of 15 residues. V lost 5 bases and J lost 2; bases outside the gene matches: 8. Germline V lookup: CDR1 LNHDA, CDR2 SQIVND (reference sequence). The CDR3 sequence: CASSPQGQIQETQYF. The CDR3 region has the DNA TGTGCCAGTAGTCCCCAGGGACAGATACAAGAGACCCAGTACTTC.

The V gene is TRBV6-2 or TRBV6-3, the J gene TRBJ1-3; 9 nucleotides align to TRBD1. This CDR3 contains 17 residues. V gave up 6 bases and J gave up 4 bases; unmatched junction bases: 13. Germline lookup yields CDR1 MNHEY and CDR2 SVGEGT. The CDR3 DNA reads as TGTGCCAGCAGCTTACCCGGGACAGGGATCTCCGGAAACACCATATATTTT. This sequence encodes CASSLPGTGISGNTIYF.

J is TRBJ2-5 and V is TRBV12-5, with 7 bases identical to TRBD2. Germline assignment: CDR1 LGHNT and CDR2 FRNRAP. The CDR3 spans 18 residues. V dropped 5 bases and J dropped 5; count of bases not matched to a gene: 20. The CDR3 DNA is TGTGCTAGTGGTCCACCTCGGGGCGGGGGTCAAGAGAGGGAGACCCAGTACTTC. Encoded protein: CASGPPRGGGQERETQYF. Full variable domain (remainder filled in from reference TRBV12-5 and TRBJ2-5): DARVTQTPRHKVTEMGQEVTMRCQPILGHNTVFWYRQTMMQGLELLAYFRNRAPLDDSGMPKDRFSAEMPDATLATLKIQPSEPRDSAVYFCASGPPRGGGQERETQYFGPGTRLLVL.

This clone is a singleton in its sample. CDR3 sequence (DNA): TGCAGCGTTGATACTAGCGGGAGCACAGATACGCAGTATTTT. Protein sequence: CSVDTSGSTDTQYF. The J gene is TRBJ2-3, the V gene TRBV29-1; TRBD2 agrees at 9 bases. The V gene end was trimmed by 3 bases and the J gene end by 0 bases; junction bases not matched to a gene: 1. Germline CDR1 SQVTM, CDR2 ANQGSEA. The CDR3 consists of 14 residues.

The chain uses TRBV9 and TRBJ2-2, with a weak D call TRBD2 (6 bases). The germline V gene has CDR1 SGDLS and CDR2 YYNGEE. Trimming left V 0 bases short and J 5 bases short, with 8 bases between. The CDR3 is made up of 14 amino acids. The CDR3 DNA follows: TGTGCCAGCAGCGTAGCTCGGGGGACCGGGGAGCTGTTTTTT. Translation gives CASSVARGTGELFF. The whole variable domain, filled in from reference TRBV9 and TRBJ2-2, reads DSGVTQTPKHLITATGQRVTLRCSPRSGDLSVYWYQQSLDQGLQFLIQYYNGEERAKGNILERFSAQQFPDLHSELNLSSLELGDSALYFCASSVARGTGELFFGEGSRLTVL.

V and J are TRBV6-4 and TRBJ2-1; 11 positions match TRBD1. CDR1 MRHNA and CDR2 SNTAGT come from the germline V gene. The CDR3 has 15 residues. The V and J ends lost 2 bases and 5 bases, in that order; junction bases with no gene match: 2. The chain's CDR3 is CASSDRTGGHNEQFF. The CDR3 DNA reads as TGTGCCAGCAGTGACCGGACAGGGGGCCACAATGAGCAGTTCTTC.

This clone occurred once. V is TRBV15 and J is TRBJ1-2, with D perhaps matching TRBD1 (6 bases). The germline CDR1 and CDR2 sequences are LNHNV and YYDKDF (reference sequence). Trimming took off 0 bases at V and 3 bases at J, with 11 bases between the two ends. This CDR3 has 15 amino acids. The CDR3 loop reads CATSREEGVYYGYTF. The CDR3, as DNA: TGTGCCACCAGCAGAGAGGAGGGGGTCTACTATGGCTACACCTTC.

This CDR3 reads CASSLRTGTGREETQYF. CDR3 bases: TGTGCCAGCAGCTTACGGACCGGGACAGGGAGGGAAGAGACCCAGTACTTC. V is TRBV13 and J is TRBJ2-5, with TRBD1 matching 9 bases. V lost 2 bases, J lost 3 bases, and 10 bases stayed unmatched. Germline CDR1 reads PRHDT; CDR2 reads FYEKMQ (reference sequence). This CDR3 spans 17 amino acids.

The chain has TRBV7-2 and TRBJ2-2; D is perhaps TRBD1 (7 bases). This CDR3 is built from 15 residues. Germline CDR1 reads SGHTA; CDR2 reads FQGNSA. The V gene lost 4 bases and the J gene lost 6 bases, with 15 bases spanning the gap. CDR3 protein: CASSSVVRGAGELFF. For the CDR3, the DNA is TGTGCCAGCAGCTCCGTCGTCAGGGGGGCCGGGGAGCTGTTTTTT.

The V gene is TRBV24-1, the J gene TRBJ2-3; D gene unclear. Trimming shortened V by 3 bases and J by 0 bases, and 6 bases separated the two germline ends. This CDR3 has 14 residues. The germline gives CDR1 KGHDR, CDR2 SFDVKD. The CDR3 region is CATSDPTSTDTQYF. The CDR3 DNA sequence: TGTGCCACCAGTGATCCAACTAGCACAGATACGCAGTATTTT.

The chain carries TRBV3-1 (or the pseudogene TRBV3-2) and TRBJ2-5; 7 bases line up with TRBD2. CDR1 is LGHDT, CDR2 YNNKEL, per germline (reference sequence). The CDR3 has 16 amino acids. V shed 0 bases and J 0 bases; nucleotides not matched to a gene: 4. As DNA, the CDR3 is TGTGCCAGCAGCCAAGATGGGGGGGGGTACCAAGAGACCCAGTACTTC. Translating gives CASSQDGGGYQETQYF.

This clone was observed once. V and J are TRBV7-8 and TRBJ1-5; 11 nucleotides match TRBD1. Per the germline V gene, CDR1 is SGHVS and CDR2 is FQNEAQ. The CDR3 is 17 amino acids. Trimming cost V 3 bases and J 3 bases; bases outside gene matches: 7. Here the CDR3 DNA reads TGTGCCAGCAGCTTTCCCGGGACAGGGGGTGTCAATCAGCCCCAGCATTTT. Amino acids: CASSFPGTGGVNQPQHF. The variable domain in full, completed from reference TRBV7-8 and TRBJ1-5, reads GAGVSQSPRYKVAKRGQDVALRCDPISGHVSLFWYQQALGQGPEFLTYFQNEAQLDKSGLPSDRFFAERPEGSVSTLKIQRTQQEDSAVYLCASSFPGTGGVNQPQHFGDGTRLSIL.

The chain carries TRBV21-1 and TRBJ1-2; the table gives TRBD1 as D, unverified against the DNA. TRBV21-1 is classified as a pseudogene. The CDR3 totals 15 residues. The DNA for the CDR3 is TGTGCCAGCAGAGGGACAGGGCCCCGAACGTCTGGCTACACCTTC. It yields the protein CASRGTGPRTSGYTF.

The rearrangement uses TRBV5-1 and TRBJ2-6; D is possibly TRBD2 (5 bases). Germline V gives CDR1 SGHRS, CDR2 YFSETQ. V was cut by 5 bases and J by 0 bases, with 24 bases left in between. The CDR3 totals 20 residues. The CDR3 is CASRTRGFLPFSSGANVLTF. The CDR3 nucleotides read TGCGCCAGCAGAACTCGGGGTTTTTTACCGTTTAGCTCTGGGGCCAACGTCCTGACTTTC.

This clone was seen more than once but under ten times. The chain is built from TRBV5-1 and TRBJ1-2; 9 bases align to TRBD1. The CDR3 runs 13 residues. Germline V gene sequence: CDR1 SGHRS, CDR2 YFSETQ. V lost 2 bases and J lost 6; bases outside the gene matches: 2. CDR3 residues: CASSFGQGNGYTF. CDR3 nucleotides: TGCGCCAGCAGCTTTGGACAGGGGAATGGCTACACCTTC.

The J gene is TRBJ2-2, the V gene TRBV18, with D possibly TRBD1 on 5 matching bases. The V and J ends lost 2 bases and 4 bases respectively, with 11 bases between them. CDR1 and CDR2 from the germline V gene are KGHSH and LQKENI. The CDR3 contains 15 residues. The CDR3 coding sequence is TGTGCCAGCTCACCAACCGACAGAACCACCGGGGAGCTGTTTTTT. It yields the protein CASSPTDRTTGELFF.

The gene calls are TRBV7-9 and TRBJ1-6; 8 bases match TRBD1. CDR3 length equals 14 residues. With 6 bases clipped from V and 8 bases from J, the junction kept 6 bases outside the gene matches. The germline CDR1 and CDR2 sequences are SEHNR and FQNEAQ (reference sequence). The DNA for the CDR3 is TGTGCCAGCAGACGGACAGGGCAGGATTCACCCCTCCACTTT. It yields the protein CASRRTGQDSPLHF.

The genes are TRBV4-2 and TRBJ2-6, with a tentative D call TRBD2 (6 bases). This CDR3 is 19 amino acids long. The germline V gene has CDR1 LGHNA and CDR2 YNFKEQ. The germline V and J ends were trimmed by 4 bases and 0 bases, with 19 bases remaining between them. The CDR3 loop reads CASSPIEPGEVSGANVLTF. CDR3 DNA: TGTGCCAGCAGCCCGATCGAACCGGGAGAGGTCTCTGGGGCCAACGTCCTGACTTTC.

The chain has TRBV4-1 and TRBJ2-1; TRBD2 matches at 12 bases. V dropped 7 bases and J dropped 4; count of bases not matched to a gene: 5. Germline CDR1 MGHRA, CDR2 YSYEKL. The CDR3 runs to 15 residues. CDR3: CASMRTSGNYNEQFF. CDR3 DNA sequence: TGCGCCAGCATGAGGACTAGCGGGAATTACAATGAGCAGTTCTTC.

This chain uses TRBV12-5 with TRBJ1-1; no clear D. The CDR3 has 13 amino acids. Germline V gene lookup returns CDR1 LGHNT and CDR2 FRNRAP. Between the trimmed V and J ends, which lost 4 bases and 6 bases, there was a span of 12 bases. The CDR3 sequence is CASGSVGRAEAFF. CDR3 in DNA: TGTGCTAGTGGTTCAGTCGGCCGGGCTGAAGCTTTCTTT. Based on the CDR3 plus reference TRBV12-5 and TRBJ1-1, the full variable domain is DARVTQTPRHKVTEMGQEVTMRCQPILGHNTVFWYRQTMMQGLELLAYFRNRAPLDDSGMPKDRFSAEMPDATLATLKIQPSEPRDSAVYFCASGSVGRAEAFFGQGTRLTVV.

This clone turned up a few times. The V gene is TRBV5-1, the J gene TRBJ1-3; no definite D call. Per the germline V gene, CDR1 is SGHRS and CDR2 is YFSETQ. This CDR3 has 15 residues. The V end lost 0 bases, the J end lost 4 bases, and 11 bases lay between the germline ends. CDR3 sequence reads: CASSLGTLLGNTIYF. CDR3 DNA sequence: TGCGCCAGCAGCTTGGGAACACTTCTCGGAAACACCATATATTTT. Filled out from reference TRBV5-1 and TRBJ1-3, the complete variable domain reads KAGVTQTPRYLIKTRGQQVTLSCSPISGHRSVSWYQQTPGQGLQFLFEYFSETQRNKGNFPGRFSGRQFSNSRSEMNVSTLELGDSALYLCASSLGTLLGNTIYFGEGSWLTVV.

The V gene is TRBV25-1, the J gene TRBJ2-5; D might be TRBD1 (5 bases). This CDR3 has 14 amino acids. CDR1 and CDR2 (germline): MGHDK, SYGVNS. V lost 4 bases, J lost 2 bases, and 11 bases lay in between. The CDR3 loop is CASSVKSGQETQYF. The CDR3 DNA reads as TGTGCCAGCAGTGTTAAGTCAGGGCAAGAGACCCAGTACTTC.

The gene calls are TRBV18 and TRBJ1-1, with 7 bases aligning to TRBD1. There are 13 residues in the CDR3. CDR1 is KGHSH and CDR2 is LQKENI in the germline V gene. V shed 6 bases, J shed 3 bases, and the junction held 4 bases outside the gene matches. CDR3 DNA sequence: TGTGCCAGCTCTCCCGACAGGGACACTGAAGCTTTCTTT. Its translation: CASSPDRDTEAFF.

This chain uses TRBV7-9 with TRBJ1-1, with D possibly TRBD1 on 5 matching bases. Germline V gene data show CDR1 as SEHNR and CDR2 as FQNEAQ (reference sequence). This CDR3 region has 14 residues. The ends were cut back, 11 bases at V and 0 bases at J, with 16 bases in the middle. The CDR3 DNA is TGTGCCGGTCAAAGGGGTGAGGTGAACACTGAAGCTTTCTTT. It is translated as CAGQRGEVNTEAFF.

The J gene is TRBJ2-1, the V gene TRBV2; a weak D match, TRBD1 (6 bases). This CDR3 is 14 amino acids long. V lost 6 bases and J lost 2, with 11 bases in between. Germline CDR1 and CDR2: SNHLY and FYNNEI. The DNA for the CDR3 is TGTGCCAGCAGGAGGGGGAGCCCCTACAATGAGCAGTTCTTC. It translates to CASRRGSPYNEQFF. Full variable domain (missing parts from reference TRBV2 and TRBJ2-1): EPEVTQTPSHQVTQMGQEVILRCVPISNHLYFYWYRQILGQKVEFLVSFYNNEISEKSEIFDDQFSVERPDGSNFTLKIRSTKLEDSAMYFCASRRGSPYNEQFFGPGTRLTVL.

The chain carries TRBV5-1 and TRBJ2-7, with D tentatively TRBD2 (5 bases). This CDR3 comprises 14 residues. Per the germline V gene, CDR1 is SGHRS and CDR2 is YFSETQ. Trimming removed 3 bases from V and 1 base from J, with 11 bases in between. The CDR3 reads CASSSQTNSYEQYF. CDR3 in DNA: TGCGCCAGCAGCTCCCAGACTAATTCCTACGAGCAGTACTTC.

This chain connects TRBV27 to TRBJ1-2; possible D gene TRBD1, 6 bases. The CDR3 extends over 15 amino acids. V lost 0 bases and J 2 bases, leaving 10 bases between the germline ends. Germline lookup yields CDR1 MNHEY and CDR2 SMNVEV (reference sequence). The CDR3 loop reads CASSLSPGANYGYTF. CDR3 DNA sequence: TGTGCCAGCAGTTTATCTCCGGGGGCGAACTATGGCTACACCTTC.

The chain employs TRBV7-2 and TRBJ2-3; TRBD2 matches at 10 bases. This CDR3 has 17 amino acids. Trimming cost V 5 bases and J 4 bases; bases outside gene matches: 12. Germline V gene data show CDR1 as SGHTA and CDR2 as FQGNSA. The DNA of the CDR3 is TGTGCCAGCAGCAGAAGAGCGGGAGGGACGGGAGCAGATACGCAGTATTTT. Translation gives CASSRRAGGTGADTQYF. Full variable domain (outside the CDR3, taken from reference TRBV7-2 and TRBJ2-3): GAGVSQSPSNKVTEKGKDVELRCDPISGHTALYWYRQSLGQGLEFLIYFQGNSAPDKSGLPSDRFSAERTGGSVSTLTIQRTQQEDSAVYLCASSRRAGGTGADTQYFGPGTRLTVL.